The sequence of this T cell receptor beta chain was determined in a study of blood T cells in healthy people across ages. Points from the study as a whole: Naive CD4+ cells and diversity were both higher in long-lived donors than in aged donors.

Extractions gave at least 6 micrograms of total RNA per sample. In regard to this clonotype: The antigen remains unidentified.

PCR was performed a second time for about 6 to 12 cycles using a sample-barcoded 5' primer and a J-beta primer mix. TCRdb re-derived calls from the 5' RACE reads in MiXCR, one entry per CDR3 protein. The sample carries more than 1.4 million distinct CDR3 sequences, approximately 38% recorded once. The sequenced sample consisted of blood. The TCR originated in a woman in her late teens or twenties in good health.

CDR3: CASSLTSGIAGDTQYF. For the CDR3, the DNA is TGTGCCAGCAGCTTAACCAGCGGGATCGCCGGGGATACGCAGTATTTT. This chain connects TRBV7-2 to TRBJ2-3, with 7 bases fitting TRBD2. V was clipped by 2 bases and J by 6 bases; unmatched bases: 11. Germline CDR1 SGHTA, CDR2 FQGNSA. The CDR3 extends over 16 amino acids. Looking up the rest from reference TRBV7-2 and TRBJ2-3 gives the full variable domain: GAGVSQSPSNKVTEKGKDVELRCDPISGHTALYWYRQSLGQGLEFLIYFQGNSAPDKSGLPSDRFSAERTGGSVSTLTIQRTQQEDSAVYLCASSLTSGIAGDTQYFGPGTRLTVL.